These 8 T cell receptor beta chains came from one sample sequenced in a study of Graves' ophthalmopathy and Graves' hyperthyroidism. RNA transcripts were the source from which TCR beta CDR3 regions were amplified. An initial RT-PCR round employing HTBI primers preceded a second-round multiplex PCR. Via MiXCR, TCRdb re-called the multiplex PCR reads, giving one row per CDR3 protein. The data show about 740,000 distinct CDR3 sequences, 40% seen once. The material sequenced was peripheral blood. Source of these receptors: an adult man with Graves' ophthalmopathy.

This clonotype was detected many times. The rearrangement uses TRBV7-8 and TRBJ2-6; weak D call: TRBD1 (5 bases). CDR1 and CDR2 (germline): SGHVS, FQNEAQ. The CDR3 is made up of 15 amino acids. Trimming took 1 base from V and 3 from J, leaving 7 bases between them. The DNA for the CDR3 is TGTGCCAGCAGCTTAGAGGGGTATGGGGCCAACGTCCTGACTTTC. Amino acid sequence: CASSLEGYGANVLTF.

This clonotype was found many times. This chain uses TRBV9 with TRBJ1-1; 7 nucleotides match TRBD1. The CDR3 is 14 residues long. The trim removed 5 bases at V and 5 bases at J, leaving 9 bases unmatched. The germline gives CDR1 SGDLS, CDR2 YYNGEE. The CDR3 nucleotides read TGTGCCAGCAGGGGAACAGGGGATCTAACTGAAGCTTTCTTT. Amino acid sequence: CASRGTGDLTEAFF.

A remark on this clonotype: In this CDR3 the conserved last residue, phenylalanine or tryptophan, is missing, so a read error is likely. The DNA is omitted, as the CDR3 cannot be located on it reliably, and the CDR3 follows TCRdb's listing. This sequence joins TRBV11-2 and TRBJ2-1; the D call in the table, TRBD2, was not verified against the DNA. Germline V lookup: CDR1 SGHAT, CDR2 FQNNGV. The CDR3 is 11 residues long, counting both termini. The CDR3 reads CASSLGYRLAG.

This clonotype was observed a few times. The genes are TRBV12-3 or TRBV12-4 and TRBJ1-2; D gene ambiguous. The CDR3 extends over 13 amino acids. The V end lost 7 bases, the J end lost 8 bases, and 17 bases lay between the germline ends. This CDR3 reads CASNGDDYGGYTF. The CDR3 DNA reads TGTGCCAGCAATGGGGATGACTATGGAGGCTACACCTTC.

This clonotype was recorded many times. The chain links TRBV14 to TRBJ1-1; D is perhaps TRBD1 (5 bases). Germline-derived CDR1 and CDR2 are SGHDN and FVKESK. V was trimmed by 4 bases and J by 7 bases, leaving 10 bases between them. The CDR3 has 12 residues. For the CDR3, the DNA is TGTGCCAGCAGCCCCCAGGGTGTTGAAGCTTTCTTT. Protein product: CASSPQGVEAFF.

This clonotype came up once. The chain combines TRBV19 with TRBJ1-5; D is unresolved. Germline V CDR1 and CDR2: LNHDA, SQIVND (reference sequence). Trimming pared 2 bases from V and 2 bases from J, leaving 16 bases between. CDR3 size: 17 residues. The chain's CDR3 is CASSIPLDARGNQPQHF. The CDR3 nucleotides are TGTGCCAGTAGTATACCCCTGGACGCCCGGGGCAATCAGCCCCAGCATTTT.

The rearrangement joins TRBV7-9 to TRBJ2-7, with a tentative D call TRBD2 (5 bases). Germline CDR1 is SEHNR and CDR2 is FQNEAQ (reference sequence). V was cut by 5 bases and J by 3 bases, with 17 bases left in between. The CDR3 totals 15 residues. CDR3 sequence: CASSQEGGSNYEQYF. The CDR3 DNA sequence: TGTGCCAGCAGCCAAGAAGGAGGCTCCAACTACGAGCAGTACTTC.

This chain links TRBV25-1 with TRBJ2-7; weak D call: TRBD2 (5 bases). The CDR3 runs 14 residues. Germline V gene data show CDR1 as MGHDK and CDR2 as SYGVNS. V was trimmed by 6 bases and J by 5 bases, leaving 17 bases between them. CDR3 in amino acids: CASSVEGSRHEQYF. CDR3 sequence (DNA): TGTGCCAGCAGCGTTGAGGGCAGTAGGCACGAGCAGTACTTC.